The present entry profiles one TCR beta chain with its context. Antigen unknown. Time point denoted: week 23, last vaccination. Topical imiquimod was applied with each vaccine dose, which held 300 ug of mutant IDH1 20-mer peptide. The data belong to a study of a mutant IDH1 vaccine in newly diagnosed glioma. The germline CDR1 and CDR2 sequences are SGHRS and YFSETQ. The CDR3 has 16 amino acids. V lost 0 bases, J lost 5 bases, and 17 bases lay in between. Repertoires were generated with immunoSEQ multiplex PCR, while TCRdb's copy carries only in-frame clones and drops some. The table has 60,000 or so clones, 80% to 90% seen once; the top ten hold less than 5%. Findings and caveats of the study: Altogether, around 95% of patients exhibited vaccine-induced immune responses.

This specimen was PBMCs, taken from a glioma patient whose treatment included an IDH1 peptide vaccine. The V and J genes are TRBV5-1 and TRBJ1-1; no clear D gene. The sequence was obtained from a man aged 25-45 years with glioma. CDR3 sequence reads: CASSLDSDLRGTEAFF. The CDR3 nucleotides read TGCGCCAGCAGCTTGGATTCGGACCTCCGGGGAACTGAAGCTTTCTTT. The whole variable domain, remainder taken from reference TRBV5-1 and TRBJ1-1, is KAGVTQTPRYLIKTRGQQVTLSCSPISGHRSVSWYQQTPGQGLQFLFEYFSETQRNKGNFPGRFSGRQFSNSRSEMNVSTLELGDSALYLCASSLDSDLRGTEAFFGQGTRLTVV.